These T cell receptor beta chains were read from a single sample in a study of CD8 T cells in ankylosing spondylitis. Each CDR3 protein gets one entry after TCRdb re-called the 5' RACE reads with MiXCR. The profile shows approximately 260,000 distinct CDR3 sequences, over 8.5% of them singletons. The sample consisted of blood, either unsorted or a sorted T cell fraction (not recorded which). The receptor source for this set is a male donor with ankylosing spondylitis or in good health (not recorded which). Both conserved end residues are part of each CDR3. A D gene is named only where the DNA matches it firmly. Size is stated for part of the rows, as once, few or many counts, or as a class when the clone is expanded.

TRBV30	-	many	TRBJ2-3	CAWSEGPARLYF	TGTGCCTGGAGTGAGGGGCCCGCTCGTCTGTATTTT
TRBV11-2	-	many	TRBJ2-3	CASSSFSALSTDTQYF	TGTGCCAGCAGCTCATTCTCGGCGCTGAGCACAGATACGCAGTATTTT
TRBV10-3	TRBD2	many	TRBJ2-3	CAISDRAGGRGGDTDTQYF	TGTGCCATCAGTGACAGAGCGGGGGGCCGGGGTGGGGACACAGATACGCAGTATTTT
TRBV12-3/TRBV12-4	-	few	TRBJ1-2	CASSSPTVGVYGYTF	TGTGCCAGCAGTTCGCCGACAGTTGGGGTATATGGCTACACCTTC
TRBV6-5	-	-	TRBJ1-6	CASSYQDGMNSPLHF	TGTGCCAGCAGTTACCAGGACGGGATGAATTCACCCCTCCACTTT
TRBV7-3	TRBD2	-	TRBJ2-7	CASSLKAQSGRAVGYEQYF	TGTGCCAGCAGCTTAAAGGCCCAGAGCGGGAGGGCTGTAGGCTACGAGCAGTACTTC
TRBV5-1	TRBD1	many	TRBJ2-1	CASSWAGQGEGHEQFF	TGCGCCAGCAGCTGGGCCGGACAGGGAGAGGGTCATGAGCAGTTCTTC
TRBV7-2	TRBD1	many	TRBJ2-7	CASSVGPGQAYEQYF	TGTGCCAGCAGCGTCGGACCGGGACAGGCCTACGAGCAGTACTTC
TRBV27	-	many	TRBJ2-2	CASSLSEDTGELFF	TGTGCCAGCAGTTTAAGCGAGGACACCGGGGAGCTGTTTTTT
TRBV20-1	-	-	TRBJ2-1	CSARSDFNEQFF	TGCAGTGCTAGAAGTGACTTCAATGAGCAGTTCTTC
TRBV4-1	-	many	TRBJ1-2	CASSQDPGGSGYTF	TGCGCCAGCAGCCAAGACCCGGGCGGATCTGGCTACACCTTC
TRBV18	-	-	TRBJ2-2	CASSPRQGGTGELFF	TGTGCCAGCTCACCACGACAGGGAGGGACCGGGGAGCTGTTTTTT
TRBV4-3	TRBD2	few	TRBJ2-5	CASSQGPAGVQETQYF	TGCGCCAGCAGCCAAGGTCCAGCGGGGGTGCAAGAGACCCAGTACTTC
TRBV7-2	-	many	TRBJ2-7	CASSLAVPYEQYF	TGTGCCAGCAGCTTAGCGGTTCCCTACGAGCAGTACTTC
TRBV3-1	-	few	TRBJ2-7	CASSPRRDNSYEQYF	TGTGCCAGCAGCCCCAGGCGGGACAACTCCTACGAGCAGTACTTC
TRBV7-2	-	many	TRBJ2-7	CASSLPRYEQYF	TGTGCCAGCAGCTTACCCCGCTACGAGCAGTACTTC
TRBV7-2	-	few	TRBJ2-4	CASSGRGRTPGDTQYF	TGTGCCAGCAGCGGGCGGGGGCGGACGCCCGGTGATACTCAGTACTTC
TRBV20-1	TRBD2	-	TRBJ2-3	CSALTGLAADTQYF	TGCAGTGCCCTTACGGGACTAGCCGCAGATACGCAGTATTTT
TRBV2	TRBD2	many	TRBJ2-4	CASSEALLYSSGGGIQYF	TGTGCCAGCAGTGAAGCGCTTTTGTACAGTTCGGGAGGCGGCATTCAGTACTTC
TRBV18	-	few	TRBJ1-2	CASSPGKDYGYTF	TGTGCCAGCTCACCGGGTAAAGACTATGGCTACACCTTC
TRBV10-3	-	few	TRBJ1-2	CAISAGRDYTF	TGTGCCATCAGTGCAGGGAGGGACTACACCTTC
TRBV7-2	-	many	TRBJ2-5	CASSLYRGTAQETQYF	TGTGCCAGCAGCTTATACCGGGGGACAGCTCAAGAGACCCAGTACTTC
TRBV30	-	-	TRBJ2-5	CAWSVGSGETQYF	TGTGCCTGGAGTGTCGGGAGTGGCGAGACCCAGTACTTC
TRBV4-3	TRBD1	many	TRBJ2-2	CASSQAAGGESGELFF	TGCGCCAGCAGCCAAGCAGCAGGGGGAGAATCCGGGGAGCTGTTTTTT
TRBV25-1	TRBD1	-	TRBJ1-2	CASSKTGSGYTF	TGTGCCAGCAGCAAGACAGGGTCTGGCTACACCTTC
TRBV3-1	-	few	TRBJ1-2	CASCQDPYSGSSIGYTF	TGTGCCTCCTGCCAAGATCCTTACTCGGGATCTTCAATTGGCTACACCTTC
TRBV7-3	TRBD2	-	TRBJ2-1	CASSFGLAGPPYNEQFF	TGTGCCAGCAGCTTTGGACTAGCGGGACCGCCCTACAATGAGCAGTTCTTC
TRBV3-1	-	many	TRBJ2-7	CASTTHGGEQYF	TGTGCCAGCACCACTCATGGAGGGGAGCAGTACTTC
TRBV5-1	TRBD2	many	TRBJ2-3	CASSSTSGRGDTQYF	TGCGCCAGCAGCTCGACTAGCGGGAGAGGAGATACGCAGTATTTT
TRBV7-8	TRBD1	-	TRBJ2-3	CASSSPAGQVTDTQYF	TGTGCCAGCAGCTCACCCGCGGGACAGGTCACAGATACGCAGTATTTT
TRBV5-1	TRBD2	-	TRBJ2-1	CASSFGRSPGNEQFF	TGCGCCAGCAGCTTCGGGAGGTCCCCGGGCAATGAGCAGTTCTTC
TRBV6-4	-	-	TRBJ2-2	CASRPGPLDTGELFF	TGTGCCAGCAGACCGGGTCCCCTGGACACCGGGGAGCTGTTTTTT
TRBV12-3/TRBV12-4	-	many	TRBJ1-1	CASSLAVTEAFF	TGTGCCAGCAGTTTAGCGGTCACTGAAGCTTTCTTT
TRBV6-2/TRBV6-3	-	many	TRBJ2-5	CASSYSNWETQYF	TGTGCCAGCAGTTACTCGAACTGGGAGACCCAGTACTTC
TRBV10-3	-	many	TRBJ2-2	CAISPGTLTGELFF	TGTGCCATCAGTCCCGGGACCCTCACCGGGGAGCTGTTTTTT
TRBV20-1	-	many	TRBJ2-1	CSASTKRLIYNEQFF	TGCAGTGCTAGCACTAAGCGGCTAATTTACAATGAGCAGTTCTTC
TRBV18	-	-	TRBJ2-2	CASSSSRDRGTGELFF	TGTGCCAGCTCATCGTCCCGGGACCGAGGCACCGGGGAGCTGTTTTTT
TRBV6-5	TRBD1	-	TRBJ1-2	CASSYVQGAKGYTF	TGTGCCAGCAGTTACGTCCAGGGGGCTAAGGGCTACACCTTC
TRBV7-9	TRBD2	many	TRBJ2-3	CASSPPSGGYAIDTQYF	TGTGCCAGCAGCCCTCCTAGCGGGGGCTATGCAATAGATACGCAGTATTTT
TRBV7-2	TRBD2	many	TRBJ2-3	CASTSSGRAGDTQYF	TGTGCCAGCACCAGTAGCGGGAGGGCCGGGGATACGCAGTATTTT
TRBV9	TRBD1	-	TRBJ2-1	CASSITGTGGGEQFF	TGTGCCAGCAGTATTACCGGGACAGGGGGGGGTGAGCAGTTCTTC